This T cell receptor beta chain was identified during a study of naive and memory T cell subsets. Ligated cDNA underwent four rounds of PCR with nested alpha and beta constant region primers and SP2. Alpha and beta constant region primers primed reverse transcription for blood and skin samples. TCRdb reprocessed the UMI-ligation and nested PCR reads with MiXCR, giving one entry per CDR3 protein. The data show some 30,000 distinct CDR3 sequences, with under 8.5% seen just once and approximately 3.3% held by the top ten. General study findings and limits: Delayed type IV hypersensitivity infiltration was taken to explain higher tuberculin-site TCR counts. TCR transcript changes with activation or differentiation may affect this RNA method. Reportedly, tuberculin skin test sites gave far more TCRs than other biopsies.

Treatment specified: skin biopsy from PPD injection site in Mantoux-positive individual. An oligonucleotide containing a UMI was ligated to the 3' end of TCR cDNA. This clonotype was counted at least ten times. Its antigen remains unknown. V dropped 4 bases and J dropped 7; count of bases not matched to a gene: 7. Germline V gives CDR1 MNHNY, CDR2 SVGAGI (reference sequence). The CDR3 is made up of 15 amino acids. The sequences come from skin, collected from a tuberculin skin test site. This clonotype was sampled from an adult in good health. The chain combines TRBV6-6 with TRBJ2-1; TRBD1 matches at 10 bases. CDR3 protein: CASSLDRGLFNEQFF. CDR3 sequence (DNA): TGTGCCAGCAGTTTGGACAGGGGGTTATTTAATGAGCAGTTCTTC.